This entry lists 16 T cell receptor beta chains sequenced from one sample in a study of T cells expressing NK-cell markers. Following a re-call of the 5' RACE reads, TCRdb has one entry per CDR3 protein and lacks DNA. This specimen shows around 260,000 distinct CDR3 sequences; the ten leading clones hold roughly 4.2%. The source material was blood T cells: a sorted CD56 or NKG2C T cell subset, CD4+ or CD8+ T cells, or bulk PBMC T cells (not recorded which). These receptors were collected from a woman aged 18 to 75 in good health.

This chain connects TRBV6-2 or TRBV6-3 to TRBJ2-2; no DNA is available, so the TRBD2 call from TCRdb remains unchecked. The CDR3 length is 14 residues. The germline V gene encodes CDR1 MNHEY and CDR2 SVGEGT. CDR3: CAGKGGRNTGELFF.

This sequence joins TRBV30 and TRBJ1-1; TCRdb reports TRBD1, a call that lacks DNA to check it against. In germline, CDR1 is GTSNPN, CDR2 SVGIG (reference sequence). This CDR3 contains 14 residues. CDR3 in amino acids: CAWSPQAWGTEAFF.

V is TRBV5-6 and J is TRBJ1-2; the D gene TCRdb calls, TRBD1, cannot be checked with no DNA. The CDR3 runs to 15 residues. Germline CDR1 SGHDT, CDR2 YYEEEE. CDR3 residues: CASRSGDTRNYGYTF.

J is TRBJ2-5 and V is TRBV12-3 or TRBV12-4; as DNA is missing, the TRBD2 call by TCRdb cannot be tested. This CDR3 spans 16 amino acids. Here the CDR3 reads CASSFPSGRRQETQYF.

CDR3 region: CASSHQGASYNEQFF. The rearrangement joins TRBV7-9 to TRBJ2-1; the TCRdb call, TRBD1, lacks DNA for checking. Germline V gene sequence: CDR1 SEHNR, CDR2 FQNEAQ (reference sequence). This CDR3 is 15 amino acids long.

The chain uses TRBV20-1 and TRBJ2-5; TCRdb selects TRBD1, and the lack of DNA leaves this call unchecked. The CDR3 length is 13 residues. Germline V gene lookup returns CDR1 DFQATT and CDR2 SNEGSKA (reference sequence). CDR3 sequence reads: CSARQTGIETQYF.

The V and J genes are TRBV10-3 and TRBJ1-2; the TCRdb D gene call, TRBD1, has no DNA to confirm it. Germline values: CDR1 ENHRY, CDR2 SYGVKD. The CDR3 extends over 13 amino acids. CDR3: CAISEGQGHGYTF.

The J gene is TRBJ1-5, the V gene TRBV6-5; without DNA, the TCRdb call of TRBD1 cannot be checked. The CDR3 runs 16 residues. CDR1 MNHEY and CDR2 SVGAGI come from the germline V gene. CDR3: CASSSQTGSRNQPQHF.

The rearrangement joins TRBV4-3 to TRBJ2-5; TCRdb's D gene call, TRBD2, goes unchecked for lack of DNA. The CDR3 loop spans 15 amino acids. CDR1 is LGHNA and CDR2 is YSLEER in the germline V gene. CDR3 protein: CASSQDSTRGETQYF.

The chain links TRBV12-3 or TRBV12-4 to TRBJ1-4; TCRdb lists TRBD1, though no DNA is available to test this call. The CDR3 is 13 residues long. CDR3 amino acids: CASNGDAPEKLFF.

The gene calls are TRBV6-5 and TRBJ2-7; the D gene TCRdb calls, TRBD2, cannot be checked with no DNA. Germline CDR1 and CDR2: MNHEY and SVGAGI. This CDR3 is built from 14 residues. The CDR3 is CASSYREGWGEQYF.

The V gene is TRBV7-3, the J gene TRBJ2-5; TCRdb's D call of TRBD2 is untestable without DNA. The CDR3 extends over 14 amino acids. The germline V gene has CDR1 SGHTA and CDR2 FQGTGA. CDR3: CASSPSFGRETQYF.

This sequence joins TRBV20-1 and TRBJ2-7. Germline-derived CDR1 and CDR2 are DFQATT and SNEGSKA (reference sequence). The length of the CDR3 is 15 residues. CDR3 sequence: CSARDLSTGAYEQYF.

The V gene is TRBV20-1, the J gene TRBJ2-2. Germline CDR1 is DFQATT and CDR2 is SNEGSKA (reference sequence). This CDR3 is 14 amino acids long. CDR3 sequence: CSAGRRANTGELFF.

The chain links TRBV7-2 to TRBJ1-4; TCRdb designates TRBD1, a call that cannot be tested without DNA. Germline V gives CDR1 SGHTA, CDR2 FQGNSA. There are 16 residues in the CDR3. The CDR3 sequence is CASSFEFRGTNEKLFF. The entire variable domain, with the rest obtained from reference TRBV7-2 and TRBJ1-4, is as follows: GAGVSQSPSNKVTEKGKDVELRCDPISGHTALYWYRQSLGQGLEFLIYFQGNSAPDKSGLPSDRFSAERTGGSVSTLTIQRTQQEDSAVYLCASSFEFRGTNEKLFFGSGTQLSVL.

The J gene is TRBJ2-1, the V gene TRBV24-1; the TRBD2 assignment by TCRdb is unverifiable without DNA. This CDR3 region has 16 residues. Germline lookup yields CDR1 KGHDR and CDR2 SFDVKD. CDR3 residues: CATSGAGTTTYNEQFF.